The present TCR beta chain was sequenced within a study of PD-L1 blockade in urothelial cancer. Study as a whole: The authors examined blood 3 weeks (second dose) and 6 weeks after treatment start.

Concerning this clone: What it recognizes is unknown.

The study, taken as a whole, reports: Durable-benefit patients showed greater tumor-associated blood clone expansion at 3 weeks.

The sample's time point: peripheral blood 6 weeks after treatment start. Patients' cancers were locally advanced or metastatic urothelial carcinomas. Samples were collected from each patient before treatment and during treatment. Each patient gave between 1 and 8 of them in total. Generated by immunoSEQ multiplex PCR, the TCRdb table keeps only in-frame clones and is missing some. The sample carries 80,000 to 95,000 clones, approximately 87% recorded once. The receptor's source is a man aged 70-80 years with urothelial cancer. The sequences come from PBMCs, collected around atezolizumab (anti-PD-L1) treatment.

In nucleotides, the CDR3 is TGCGCCAGCAGCCAAGAATTGACTTGGGGACAGGGGGACTACGAGCAGTACTTC. Translation gives CASSQELTWGQGDYEQYF. The rearrangement uses TRBV4-3 and TRBJ2-7, with 11 bases matching TRBD1. The ends lost 0 bases at V and 3 bases at J; junction bases unmatched: 10. This CDR3 has 18 amino acids. CDR1 is LGHNA, CDR2 YSLEER, per germline.